This T cell receptor beta chain was sequenced during a study of beta chain features in type 1 diabetes. Study overall: Sorted cells, approximately 110,000,000 in number, were examined across all samples. Study-wide results and caveats: Naive, central memory and regulatory TCRB repertoires appeared more similar among patients than healthy donors. A moderate, significant TCRB CDR3 shortening appeared in type 1 diabetes across four CD4+ subsets.

What was sequenced were expressed TCRB transcripts, since all of the isolated RNA had been reverse transcribed. Sequenced by immunoSEQ multiplex PCR; TCRdb stores in-frame clones only, minus some. There are more than 300,000 clones in the sample; 9.6% occur only once, and 0.6% lies in the top ten. CDR1 and CDR2 (germline): SGHTA, FQGNSA. The CDR3 is 12 residues long. The V and J ends lost 1 base and 6 bases respectively, with 7 bases between them. Sorting based on CD45RO/CCR7/CD25/CD127/CD95/CD27 separated CD4+ naive, central memory, regulatory and stem cell-like memory cells. The sample holds a few counts of this clone. Antigen: not known. Other DNA sequences within the sample encode an identical CDR3.

The genes are TRBV7-2 and TRBJ2-7; D not certain. The origin of this receptor is a man aged 25-40 years with type 1 diabetes. Sequencing was performed on central memory CD4+ T cells from blood. CDR3 bases: TGTGCCAGCAGCTTAGATGGGCTCGAGCAGTACTTC. It codes for CASSLDGLEQYF.